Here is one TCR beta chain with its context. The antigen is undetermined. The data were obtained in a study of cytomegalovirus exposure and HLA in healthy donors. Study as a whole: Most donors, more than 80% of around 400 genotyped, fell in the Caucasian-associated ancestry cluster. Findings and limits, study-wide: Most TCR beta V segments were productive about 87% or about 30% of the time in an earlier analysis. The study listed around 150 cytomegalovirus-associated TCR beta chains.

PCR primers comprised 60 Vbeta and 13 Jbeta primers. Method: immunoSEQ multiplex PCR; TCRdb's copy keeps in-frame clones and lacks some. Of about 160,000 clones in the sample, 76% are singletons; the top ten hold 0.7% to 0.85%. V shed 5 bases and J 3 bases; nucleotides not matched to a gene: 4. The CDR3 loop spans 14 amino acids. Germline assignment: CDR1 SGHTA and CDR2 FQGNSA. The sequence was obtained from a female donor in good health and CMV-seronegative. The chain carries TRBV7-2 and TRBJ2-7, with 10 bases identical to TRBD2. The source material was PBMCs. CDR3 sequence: CASSPSGSLYEQYF. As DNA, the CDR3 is TGTGCCAGCAGCCCTAGCGGGAGCCTCTACGAGCAGTACTTC.